The 10 T cell receptor beta chains below all came from one sample that was sequenced in a study of T-cell memory formation after mild COVID-19. MiXCR was run by TCRdb on the 5' RACE reads, yielding one entry per CDR3 protein. The sample has over 400,000 distinct CDR3 sequences, under 25% seen once. The sample taken for sequencing was PBMCs or a T cell subset sorted from them (not recorded which). The receptors shown here come from an adult woman who had mild COVID-19 (a few samples of this study predate the infection). Cell type and time point are not known.

This sequence joins TRBV9 and TRBJ1-5, with D perhaps matching TRBD1 (6 bases). Germline lookup yields CDR1 SGDLS and CDR2 YYNGEE. Trimming cost V 4 bases and J 0 bases, with 14 bases left between them. CDR3 length: 16 residues. CDR3 residues: CASSPRTVDSNQPQHF. The DNA for the CDR3 is TGTGCCAGCAGCCCGCGGACAGTGGATAGCAATCAGCCCCAGCATTTT.

V usage is TRBV29-1 and J usage is TRBJ1-2; TRBD1 matches at 9 bases. This CDR3 is 15 amino acids long. Trimming at V came to 6 bases and at J to 6 bases, leaving 14 bases not matched to a gene. The germline V gene has CDR1 SQVTM and CDR2 ANQGSEA. CDR3 in DNA: TGCAGCGTCCCCGACCCGGGACAGGGAATGCATGGCTACACCTTC. Residues: CSVPDPGQGMHGYTF.

CDR3 amino acids: CASSLGLAGGTYTDTQYF. The CDR3 nucleotides read TGCGCCAGCAGCTTGGGACTAGCGGGAGGAACATACACAGATACGCAGTATTTT. The rearrangement uses TRBV5-1 and TRBJ2-3, with 13 bases fitting TRBD2. Germline CDR1 is SGHRS and CDR2 is YFSETQ. With 0 bases clipped from V and 2 bases from J, the junction kept 6 bases outside the gene matches. The CDR3 consists of 18 residues.

This clonotype was seen a handful of times. The chain couples TRBV12-3 or TRBV12-4 to TRBJ1-1; D may be TRBD1 (6 bases). The length of the CDR3 is 17 residues. Trimming removed 4 bases at V and 4 bases at J, with 22 bases between. CDR3 region: CASSSFAEQGLGTEAFF. Here the CDR3 DNA reads TGTGCCAGCAGTTCGTTCGCAGAACAGGGTTTAGGCACTGAAGCTTTCTTT.

J is TRBJ1-6 and V is TRBV5-1, with 7 bases aligning to TRBD1. Trimming took 4 bases from V and 9 from J; bases not matched to a gene: 7. The V gene's germline CDR1 is SGHRS and CDR2 YFSETQ. The CDR3 consists of 14 residues. The CDR3: CASSPRDSGSPLHF. The CDR3 nucleotides are TGCGCCAGCAGCCCCCGGGACAGTGGTTCACCCCTCCACTTT. The full variable domain, with the rest looked up from reference TRBV5-1 and TRBJ1-6, is KAGVTQTPRYLIKTRGQQVTLSCSPISGHRSVSWYQQTPGQGLQFLFEYFSETQRNKGNFPGRFSGRQFSNSRSEMNVSTLELGDSALYLCASSPRDSGSPLHFGNGTRLTVT.

The V call is TRBV4-1, the J call TRBJ1-1; D is possibly TRBD1 (6 bases). Trimming removed 1 base at V and 4 bases at J, with 22 bases between. In germline, CDR1 is MGHRA, CDR2 YSYEKL. The CDR3 has 18 amino acids. CDR3 residues: CASSQGGLGGGLSTEAFF. CDR3 DNA sequence: TGCGCCAGCAGCCAAGGAGGGCTAGGGGGAGGGCTATCCACTGAAGCTTTCTTT.

This chain connects TRBV4-1 to TRBJ1-1, with D possibly TRBD1 on 6 matching bases. CDR1 is MGHRA and CDR2 is YSYEKL in the germline V gene. This CDR3 is 14 amino acids long. V was cut by 3 bases and J by 5 bases, with 13 bases left in between. DNA for the CDR3: TGCGCCAGCAGCCACGTCTCAGGGGTTACTGAAGCTTTCTTT. Translation gives CASSHVSGVTEAFF.

This clonotype was detected a few times. J is TRBJ2-2 and V is TRBV10-3; D is ambiguous. This CDR3 region has 13 residues. CDR1 and CDR2 from the germline V gene are ENHRY and SYGVKD. Between the trimmed V and J ends, which lost 0 bases and 6 bases, there was a span of 5 bases. The chain's CDR3 is CAISESAPGELFF. The CDR3 nucleotides read TGTGCCATCAGTGAGTCGGCCCCCGGGGAGCTGTTTTTT.

The chain links TRBV2 to TRBJ2-5; 13 bases are a match to TRBD2. V lost 5 bases to trimming and J lost 1 base; unmatched junction nucleotides: 16. The germline gives CDR1 SNHLY, CDR2 FYNNEI. This CDR3 spans 20 amino acids. CDR3 sequence (DNA): TGTGCCAGCAGTCATCCGCTGTTTGGGACTAGCGGGGCACTCCAAGAGACCCAGTACTTC. Its translation: CASSHPLFGTSGALQETQYF.

The chain couples TRBV7-9 to TRBJ2-2, with a weak D call TRBD2 (6 bases). The CDR3 sequence is 16 residues long. Trimming cost V 1 base and J 5 bases, with 14 bases left between them. CDR1 is SEHNR, CDR2 FQNEAQ, per germline (reference sequence). The DNA of the CDR3 is TGTGCCAGCAGCTTAGTTAACTCAGGGAGGACCGGGGAGCTGTTTTTT. It codes for CASSLVNSGRTGELFF. The full variable domain, in which reference TRBV7-9 and TRBJ2-2 provide the parts outside the CDR3, is DTGVSQNPRHKITKRGQNVTFRCDPISEHNRLYWYRQTLGQGPEFLTYFQNEAQLEKSRLLSDRFSAERPKGSFSTLEIQRTEQGDSAMYLCASSLVNSGRTGELFFGEGSRLTVL.